This is a list of T cell receptor beta chains from one sample in a study of a mutant IDH1 vaccine in newly diagnosed glioma. Antigens for these TCRs are unknown. Here immunoSEQ multiplex PCR was the method, and the copy in TCRdb shows in-frame clones only, minus some. This table holds approximately 30,000 clones, 80% to 85% found once. Here the sequenced sample was PBMCs, taken from a glioma patient whose treatment included an IDH1 peptide vaccine. These receptors all stem from a woman in her twenties or thirties with glioma. Both conserved end residues are trimmed from each CDR3. The order of the fields is V gene, J gene, CDR3 protein.

v_gene: TRBV5-1; j_gene: TRBJ2-5; CDR3aa: ASSFKASGGQETQY
v_gene: TRBV30; j_gene: TRBJ2-1; CDR3aa: AWSGTGNEQF
v_gene: TRBV5-6; j_gene: TRBJ1-4; CDR3aa: ASSLPVGGHEKLF
v_gene: TRBV6-5; j_gene: TRBJ2-7; CDR3aa: ASRGTPGGLWEQY
v_gene: TRBV5-1; j_gene: TRBJ1-2; CDR3aa: ASSYTGTGNYGYT
v_gene: TRBV5-1; j_gene: TRBJ2-1; CDR3aa: ASSLQEYNEQF
v_gene: TRBV19; j_gene: TRBJ1-3; CDR3aa: ASSFGGSGNTIY
v_gene: TRBV5-1; j_gene: TRBJ2-3; CDR3aa: ASKTRGQRTDTQY
v_gene: TRBV2; j_gene: TRBJ2-2; CDR3aa: AGGTWNTGELF
v_gene: TRBV6-1; j_gene: TRBJ1-1; CDR3aa: ASSDWGLNTEAF
v_gene: TRBV29-1; j_gene: TRBJ1-2; CDR3aa: SVTGDGYT
v_gene: TRBV20-1; j_gene: TRBJ1-1; CDR3aa: SAKKDTEAF
v_gene: TRBV19; j_gene: TRBJ2-5; CDR3aa: ASSIYGTSKETQY
v_gene: TRBV19; j_gene: TRBJ1-5; CDR3aa: ASSGQGYNQPQH
v_gene: TRBV6-5; j_gene: TRBJ2-7; CDR3aa: ASSYSGGGSSYEQY
v_gene: TRBV5-6; j_gene: TRBJ1-1; CDR3aa: ASSLDRGTGDTEAF
v_gene: TRBV2; j_gene: TRBJ1-6; CDR3aa: ASSGEGNSPLH
v_gene: TRBV15; j_gene: TRBJ1-4; CDR3aa: ATCRDRGEKLF
v_gene: TRBV19; j_gene: TRBJ1-2; CDR3aa: ASSIVGQGAGYT
v_gene: TRBV7-2; j_gene: TRBJ2-5; CDR3aa: ASSLGPYETQY
v_gene: TRBV11-2; j_gene: TRBJ1-1; CDR3aa: ASSYPGEAF
v_gene: TRBV4-3; j_gene: TRBJ2-4; CDR3aa: ASSQEGGQQGLAKNIQY
v_gene: TRBV7-8; j_gene: TRBJ2-3; CDR3aa: ASSLLAGGLTDTQY
v_gene: TRBV5-1; j_gene: TRBJ2-1; CDR3aa: ASSRGLRSYNEQF
v_gene: TRBV5-8; j_gene: TRBJ1-5; CDR3aa: ATRQARNQPQH
v_gene: TRBV5-6; j_gene: TRBJ1-5; CDR3aa: ASSPRERGNQPQH
v_gene: TRBV5-1; j_gene: TRBJ2-1; CDR3aa: ASTGHTLNEQF
v_gene: TRBV4-1; j_gene: TRBJ2-5; CDR3aa: ASSQPPGGREETQY
v_gene: TRBV10-3; j_gene: TRBJ2-2; CDR3aa: ATTKTGGVDTGELF
v_gene: TRBV13; j_gene: TRBJ2-3; CDR3aa: ASSPPLGDADTQY
v_gene: TRBV4-1; j_gene: TRBJ2-7; CDR3aa: ASSLGSGALSYEQY
v_gene: TRBV20-1; j_gene: TRBJ1-2; CDR3aa: SARPKGGYT
v_gene: TRBV5-4; j_gene: TRBJ1-2; CDR3aa: ASSALSQGYT
v_gene: TRBV11-3; j_gene: TRBJ2-1; CDR3aa: ASSLGVDEQF